This passage covers 7 T cell receptor beta chains from one sample sequenced in a study of blood T cell repertoires in COVID-19. Assay used: immunoSEQ multiplex PCR; TCRdb lists only in-frame clones, some missing. The sample records tens of thousands of clones, 74% being singletons. Sequenced input: peripheral blood. The source of these receptors is a human donor with acute or convalescent COVID-19. The donor label of this sample is uncertain.

This clone was counted once. The gene calls are TRBV7-6 and TRBJ1-5; 9 bases line up with TRBD1. There are 20 residues in the CDR3. Trimming at V came to 1 base and at J to 2 bases, leaving 15 bases not matched to a gene. Germline V gives CDR1 SGHVS, CDR2 FNYEAQ. CDR3 DNA sequence: TGTGCCAGCAGCTTAGAGGCGACAGGGGGATATGTGGGCGGCAATCAGCCCCAGCATTTT. This codes for CASSLEATGGYVGGNQPQHF.

The sample holds a few counts of this clone. The CDR3 nucleotides are TGTGCCAGCAGTTACGAGACAGTTAACACCGGGGAGCTGTTTTTT. This encodes CASSYETVNTGELFF. V gene TRBV6-5 combines with J gene TRBJ2-2, with D perhaps matching TRBD1 (5 bases). This CDR3 contains 15 residues. With 2 bases removed from V and 2 bases from J, the gap between germline ends came to 9 bases. Germline V lookup: CDR1 MNHEY, CDR2 SVGAGI.

This clone was detected a few times. This sequence joins TRBV10-2 and TRBJ1-2; D is possibly TRBD1 (6 bases). Germline values: CDR1 WSHSY, CDR2 SAAADI. This CDR3 has 15 amino acids. V was clipped by 2 bases and J by 2 bases, with 12 bases between them. The CDR3 spells CASSERRQANYGYTF. As DNA, the CDR3 is TGCGCCAGCAGTGAGCGGAGACAGGCGAACTATGGCTACACCTTC.

This chain uses TRBV29-1 with TRBJ2-3, with a possible D match to TRBD1 (6 bases). The V end was cut by 6 bases, the J end by 4 bases, with 11 bases between. In germline, CDR1 is SQVTM, CDR2 ANQGSEA. This CDR3 spans 12 amino acids. The CDR3 DNA reads TGCAGCGTAGCACAGGGCTCAGATACGCAGTATTTT. This sequence encodes CSVAQGSDTQYF.

This clone appeared a single time. V gene TRBV11-2 combines with J gene TRBJ2-2; no clear D gene. V lost 2 bases to trimming and J lost 7 bases, with 11 bases between them. Germline CDR1 is SGHAT and CDR2 is FQNNGV. This CDR3 comprises 14 residues. Here the CDR3 reads CASSLIRGNGELFF. The CDR3 nucleotides are TGTGCCAGCAGCTTAATCCGAGGAAACGGGGAGCTGTTTTTT.

This clone is judged medium-sized (0.01 to 0.1%). The V and J genes are TRBV6-1 and TRBJ2-7; maybe TRBD1 (5 bases). Between the trimmed V and J ends, which lost 1 base and 6 bases, there was a span of 10 bases. Germline V CDR1 and CDR2: MNHNS, SASEGT. The CDR3 totals 13 residues. The CDR3 region has the DNA TGTGCCAGCAGTGAAGGGACATTTGGCGAGCAGTACGTC. Translated: CASSEGTFGEQYV.

The chain recombines TRBV28 with TRBJ2-3; D is possibly TRBD2 (6 bases). CDR3 length: 13 amino acids. Trimming stripped 5 bases from V and 2 bases from J, with 8 bases between. Germline values: CDR1 MDHEN, CDR2 SYDVKM. CDR3 amino acids: CASSIADTDTQYF. The CDR3 nucleotides read TGTGCCAGCAGTATAGCGGACACAGATACGCAGTATTTT.